This entry lists 3 T cell receptor beta chains sequenced from one sample in a study of T cells in tuberculosis. The repertoire was sequenced with immunoSEQ multiplex PCR; TCRdb's copy has only in-frame clones and lacks some. Here the sample spans about 34,000 clones, approximately 94% being singletons. This sample's time point: new active TB diagnosis, blood taken before or within 7 days of starting treatment. The source material was PBMCs, sampled at tuberculosis diagnosis. These receptors were collected from an adult with tuberculosis.

The chain is built from TRBV5-1 and TRBJ1-1; D is undetermined. Trimming left V 0 bases short and J 0 bases short, with 9 bases between. Per germline, CDR1 SGHRS and CDR2 YFSETQ. The CDR3 is 15 residues long. The CDR3 DNA reads as TGCGCCAGCAGCTTGGTGGGCGGGCTGAACACTGAAGCTTTCTTT. It translates to CASSLVGGLNTEAFF.

The CDR3 sequence is CASSGGLEQYF. The CDR3 nucleotides are TGTGCCAGCAGTGGGGGCCTGGAGCAGTACTTC. The chain couples TRBV28 to TRBJ2-7; the D gene is possibly TRBD1 (6 bases). Trimming left V 5 bases short and J 7 bases short, with 9 bases between. The CDR3 has 11 amino acids. The germline gives CDR1 MDHEN, CDR2 SYDVKM.

The chain uses TRBV27 and TRBJ2-5, with D perhaps TRBD2 (5 bases). The V gene's germline CDR1 is MNHEY and CDR2 SMNVEV (reference sequence). V was cut by 8 bases and J by 7 bases, with 11 bases left in between. CDR3 length: 11 amino acids. CDR3 nucleotides: TGTGCCAGCCGGGGAGAAGGGACCCAGTACTTC. Translating it yields CASRGEGTQYF.